What follows are 23 T cell receptor beta chains derived from one specimen sequenced in a study of T cells expressing NK-cell markers. From the 5' RACE reads, TCRdb lists one entry per CDR3 protein and no DNA. The listing records roughly 420,000 distinct CDR3 sequences. The sample was blood T cells: a sorted CD56 or NKG2C T cell subset, CD4+ or CD8+ T cells, or bulk PBMC T cells (not recorded which). Receptors originate from a woman aged 18 to 69 in good health.

CDR3 amino acids: CATGRRGDNEQFF. The chain uses TRBV15 and TRBJ2-1; the TRBD2 assignment by TCRdb is unverifiable without DNA. This CDR3 is 13 amino acids long. Germline lookup yields CDR1 LNHNV and CDR2 YYDKDF (reference sequence).

This chain uses TRBV29-1 with TRBJ2-5. Germline-derived CDR1 and CDR2 are SQVTM and ANQGSEA. The CDR3 runs 15 residues. The CDR3 region is CSVEYLVTPQETQYF.

The genes are TRBV20-1 and TRBJ1-2; TCRdb outputs TRBD1, but without DNA this stays unchecked. Germline V lookup: CDR1 DFQATT, CDR2 SNEGSKA (reference sequence). The CDR3 is made up of 13 amino acids. The CDR3 is CSASTGEGYGYTF.

The chain joins TRBV18 to TRBJ2-2. The CDR3 totals 14 residues. The germline V gene encodes CDR1 KGHSH and CDR2 LQKENI. The CDR3 protein is CASSRVGSPGELFF.

J is TRBJ1-4 and V is TRBV7-9. The CDR3 spans 12 residues. Looked up from germline, CDR1 is SEHNR and CDR2 is FQNEAQ (reference sequence). The CDR3 loop reads CASSLSTEKLFF.

The gene calls are TRBV9 and TRBJ2-5; absent DNA, TCRdb's TRBD1 call cannot be checked. This CDR3 comprises 16 residues. The germline V gene encodes CDR1 SGDLS and CDR2 YYNGEE. CDR3 protein: CASSVEGTGSQETQYF.

The chain couples TRBV9 to TRBJ1-6; TCRdb's assignment of TRBD1 cannot be checked, as there is no DNA. The CDR3 covers 16 residues. In germline, CDR1 is SGDLS, CDR2 YYNGEE. CDR3 sequence reads: CASSAAATGGASPLHF.

J is TRBJ2-4 and V is TRBV14; the TCRdb D gene call, TRBD2, has no DNA to confirm it. The germline gives CDR1 SGHDN, CDR2 FVKESK. The CDR3 covers 15 residues. The CDR3 loop reads CASSPTSGGWNIQYF.

The rearrangement links TRBV7-6 to TRBJ2-7; the TRBD2 assignment by TCRdb is unverifiable without DNA. The germline CDR1 and CDR2 sequences are SGHVS and FNYEAQ. This CDR3 comprises 16 residues. CDR3 region: CASSLEPGTGFYEQYF.

The V call is TRBV2, the J call TRBJ2-7; TCRdb lists TRBD2, though no DNA is available to test this call. Germline V gives CDR1 SNHLY, CDR2 FYNNEI. The CDR3 runs 14 residues. The CDR3 reads CASDRSGTSYEQYF.

V gene TRBV12-3 or TRBV12-4 combines with J gene TRBJ2-2; TCRdb gives TRBD2 as the D gene, but with no DNA this cannot be confirmed. The CDR3 contains 16 residues. The CDR3 loop is CASSSRLAGLAGELFF.

The genes are TRBV3-1 and TRBJ2-5; TCRdb calls TRBD1, which cannot be checked without DNA. Germline assignment: CDR1 LGHDT and CDR2 YNNKEL (reference sequence). The CDR3 consists of 14 residues. CDR3 sequence: CASSRWGSQETQYF.

The V gene is TRBV6-1, the J gene TRBJ2-6. CDR3 length: 14 residues. Germline CDR1 reads MNHNS; CDR2 reads SASEGT. CDR3 in amino acids: CASREGAGANVLTF.

The chain joins TRBV5-6 to TRBJ1-4; TCRdb names TRBD1, which stays unverified in the absence of DNA. From germline, CDR1 is SGHDT and CDR2 YYEEEE. The CDR3 length is 13 residues. CDR3 residues: CASSAYRGSKLFF.

J is TRBJ1-5 and V is TRBV20-1; the TCRdb D gene call, TRBD1, has no DNA to confirm it. Germline CDR1 is DFQATT and CDR2 is SNEGSKA (reference sequence). The CDR3 is 13 residues long. Here the CDR3 reads CSASRGREQPQHF.

This chain links TRBV6-1 with TRBJ2-4; TCRdb indicates TRBD1, and absent DNA this call remains unverified. The CDR3 sequence is 19 residues long. Germline values: CDR1 MNHNS, CDR2 SASEGT. The CDR3 loop is CASQRGTGTSDAAKNIQYF.

J is TRBJ2-7 and V is TRBV9; without DNA, the TCRdb call of TRBD1 cannot be checked. The germline CDR1 and CDR2 sequences are SGDLS and YYNGEE. This CDR3 has 13 residues. The CDR3 loop reads CASSPTTGFEQYF.

The genes are TRBV27 and TRBJ2-2; TCRdb's assignment of TRBD2 cannot be checked, as there is no DNA. Looked up from germline, CDR1 is MNHEY and CDR2 is SMNVEV (reference sequence). CDR3 length equals 15 residues. The CDR3 region is CASSLFVGGSGELFF.

The rearrangement joins TRBV6-5 to TRBJ1-4; TCRdb gives TRBD1 as the D gene, but with no DNA this cannot be confirmed. The CDR3 is 16 residues long. The germline V gene encodes CDR1 MNHEY and CDR2 SVGAGI. The CDR3 sequence: CASSYSDRGENEKLFF.

The CDR3 here is CASSLAQQGRQTQYF. This chain uses TRBV5-1 with TRBJ2-5; TCRdb outputs TRBD1, but without DNA this stays unchecked. Looked up from germline, CDR1 is SGHRS and CDR2 is YFSETQ. The CDR3 covers 15 residues.

The V gene is TRBV9, the J gene TRBJ2-1; checking the TCRdb D call of TRBD1 is not possible without DNA. The germline V gene encodes CDR1 SGDLS and CDR2 YYNGEE. The CDR3 has 14 amino acids. The CDR3 loop reads CASSQGQGVNEQFF.

The chain links TRBV4-3 to TRBJ2-1. The germline V gene encodes CDR1 LGHNA and CDR2 YSLEER. The CDR3 has 14 residues. CDR3 region: CASSQDPSSNEQFF.

The chain combines TRBV12-3 or TRBV12-4 with TRBJ2-2; the TRBD1 assignment by TCRdb is unverifiable without DNA. CDR3 length equals 16 residues. The CDR3 protein is CASNQRRTGNTGELFF.